Sequencing of this T cell receptor (beta chain) was carried out in a study of Graves' ophthalmopathy and Graves' hyperthyroidism (dated by TCRdb to 2016 to 2019). In the study overall: Hyperthyroidism was defined as stable when no progression to ophthalmopathy occurred within 18 months of follow-up. The study used signatures of the TCR beta repertoire to tell Graves' ophthalmopathy apart from Graves' hyperthyroidism and to predict which patients would progress to ophthalmopathy. In total, some 130 blood samples were TCR-sequenced: approximately 42 ophthalmopathy, under 80 hyperthyroidism and 17 hyperthyroidism-to-ophthalmopathy patients. A discovery set of more than 90 patients (roughly 43 ophthalmopathy, 55 to 60 stable hyperthyroidism) was enrolled to explore V-J signatures distinguishing ophthalmopathy from hyperthyroidism. An independent validation cohort was composed of 18 hyperthyroidism patients and around 16 patients who later progressed from hyperthyroidism to ophthalmopathy. In a handful of hyperthyroidism patients, the T-cell repertoire of thyroid tissue was compared with the T-cell repertoire of blood. Following sampling, methimazole starting at 30 mg daily was administered to hyperthyroidism patients, and high-dose intravenous methylprednisolone was administered to ophthalmopathy patients. The paper as a whole reports these results and caveats: Ophthalmopathy was separated from stable hyperthyroidism by the 13-signature model with roughly 90% sensitivity and about 83% specificity in cross-validation and with 80%/75% in the test set. Most expanded thyroid clonotypes with a frequency above 0.001 also appeared in blood, which suggests that blood repertoires may reflect the immune response in the thyroid. No statistical method was used to predetermine the sample size, and group allocation was not hidden from the investigators. In validation, the model predicted ophthalmopathy progression with 55% to 71% sensitivity and about 73% specificity; some 13 predicted patients were CT-confirmed with GO in a median of about 6.1 months.

The CDR3 covers 13 residues, taking in both the cysteine and the phenylalanine. The read is trimmed to its CDR3 DNA, 39 bases read in frame from base 1. V sheds 7 bases and J sheds 4 bases, leaving 8 bases between their ends. In the germline V gene (reference sequence), CDR1 corresponds to LNHDA and CDR2 to SQIVND. The hyperthyroidism patients were 18 to 65 years old and newly diagnosed, with a disease duration of less than 2 months. Anyone with other autoimmune diseases, uncontrolled infections, pregnancy or lactation was excluded from the study. Clinical symptoms, serum thyroxine, TRAb, thyroid ultrasound and orbital computed tomography were used for diagnosis. Trizol reagent was used to extract the total RNA, and its quality was then checked on an Agilent 2100 Bioanalyzer. Comments on this clonotype: It has no known antigen specificity. Within one base of it there is no much larger clone, and no base qualities were kept.

For repertoire sequencing, the TCR beta CDR3 regions were amplified from RNA transcripts. The first round of RT-PCR was done with HTBI primers and the Qiagen OneStep RT-PCR kit, and was followed by a second round of multiplex PCR, then size selection and purification. Libraries were sequenced paired-end with 100 bp reads on an Illumina HiSeq2000. In the paper's pipeline: SOAPnuke was used for read processing, and reads with adapters, uncalled bases, a mean Phred below 15, or no exact constant-primer or identifier match were discarded. High-quality paired reads were merged with COPE v1.2.5. Each unique nucleotide sequence was treated as a clonotype, and MiTCR v1.1 was used to align the clonotypes to the IMGT TRB V, D and J references. The analysis was limited to V-J combinations with a frequency above 0.0001, which together covered 99.2% of repertoires. A TCR clonal expansion and chaos score per V-J combination was defined as the ratio of F50 clonal expansion to chaos observed in the TCRdist matrix. Welch's t-statistics and random forest were used to reduce features to about 14 V-J combinations, which were fed into a naive Bayes classifier. Thyroid-blood repertoire similarity was quantified with the Morisita-Horn index. TCRdb reanalyzed the raw reads on its own, using fastp at Q25 for trimming and MiXCR for clone calling, and kept in-frame beta chains. CDR3 protein sequences are deduplicated, and each keeps its most common genes and DNA. The authors' filters were not applied to this entry. The sample table lists around 1.1 million distinct CDR3 sequences, less than 45% of them with a count of one. Around 10% of the sample rests with the top ten.

The sequence links TRBV19 to TRBJ2-6, with the D gene uncertain. The sequence derives from an adult man with Graves' hyperthyroidism. The source material was peripheral blood or thyroid tissue (not recorded which). The nucleotides are TGTGCCAGTATTTCCTTGGGGGCCAACGTCCTGACTTTC. It translates to CASISLGANVLTF.